The clone carrying this T cell receptor (beta chain) appeared many times. Its antigen is not known. This entry is derived from a study of human T cells and chemical hapten exposure. General study results and limits: Counts of expanded TCRs (at PT1) showed a positive correlation with patch test score. Against controls, expanded TCRs gave rise to significantly more large CDR3 similarity clusters.

Time point described: patch test 2, 6 weeks after DPC sensitization. Treatment indicated: therapeutic diphenylcyclopropenone sensitization with weekly scalp DPC. Per the germline V gene, CDR1 is GTSNPN and CDR2 is SVGIG (reference sequence). The CDR3 consists of 13 residues. Trimming took off 8 bases at V and 2 bases at J, with 16 bases between the two ends. Individual cDNA molecules received unique molecular identifiers in the library. TCRdb independently ran MiXCR on the RACE reads; one entry per CDR3 protein. The table includes approximately 97,000 distinct CDR3 sequences, roughly 10% detected once.

The chain recombines TRBV30 with TRBJ2-7, with D possibly TRBD2 on 6 matching bases. The TCR originated in a woman between 40 and 55 years old with alopecia areata. Some clones in this sample may be carry-over from other donors' samples. The specimen was whole blood, collected in connection with sensitization to the hapten diphenylcyclopropenone (DPC). The CDR3 sequence: CAGARRGAYEQYF. Written as DNA, the CDR3 is TGTGCCGGGGCCCGGCGGGGAGCCTACGAGCAGTACTTC.